One sample yielded the 25 T cell receptor beta chains listed below, sequenced in a study of vaccination and CD4 T cells after COVID-19. Oncomine TCR Beta short-read sequencing was applied to DNA from cultured CD4+ T cells. MiXCR was run by TCRdb on the PCR reads, yielding one entry per CDR3 protein. The profile covers around 10,000 distinct CDR3 sequences, with about three fifths appearing a single time and 21% taken by the ten largest. Antigen specificity for these receptors is unknown. Treatment described: approximately 9-day PBMC culture with coronavirus spike peptide pools or control peptides (ViraFEST assay). The sequencing sample was made of CD4+ T cells from blood, cultured in vitro. All receptors derive from a human donor who had recovered from COVID-19.

This chain links TRBV18 with TRBJ1-2; D remains ambiguous. CDR3 length: 13 amino acids. Germline CDR1 KGHSH, CDR2 LQKENI. The V gene lost 1 base and the J gene lost 4 bases, with 7 bases spanning the gap. The DNA for the CDR3 is TGTGCCAGCTCACCACGGGGAAGCTATGGCTACACCTTC. It encodes CASSPRGSYGYTF.

This chain links TRBV5-1 with TRBJ2-5; 7 bases match TRBD2. CDR3 length: 14 residues. J lost 1 base, V lost 2 bases, and 2 bases had no gene match. Germline-derived CDR1 and CDR2 are SGHRS and YFSETQ. The CDR3 loop reads CASSLTSAQETQYF. In DNA form, the CDR3 reads TGCGCCAGCAGCTTAACTAGCGCCCAAGAGACCCAGTACTTC.

The V gene is TRBV6-5, the J gene TRBJ2-7; TRBD2 is a possible D gene (5 bases). Germline V gives CDR1 MNHEY, CDR2 SVGAGI. V was trimmed by 0 bases and J by 0 bases, leaving 15 bases between them. CDR3 size: 17 residues. CDR3 in DNA: TGTGCCAGCAGTTACTCGTCGGCGGGCTCCGGCTCCTACGAGCAGTACTTC. Residues: CASSYSSAGSGSYEQYF.

This chain connects TRBV4-1 to TRBJ1-5, with unresolved D. The V end was cut by 4 bases, the J end by 2 bases, with 12 bases between. The CDR3 length is 15 residues. CDR1 and CDR2 from the germline V gene are MGHRA and YSYEKL. The CDR3 coding sequence is TGCGCCAGCAGCCTGACTTTAACAGGCAATCAGCCCCAGCATTTT. This encodes CASSLTLTGNQPQHF.

V usage is TRBV5-1 and J usage is TRBJ2-5, with 12 bases that match TRBD2. The CDR3 runs 17 residues. Germline V gene lookup returns CDR1 SGHRS and CDR2 YFSETQ. V lost 4 bases and J lost 5; bases outside the gene matches: 12. This chain's CDR3 is CASSPRSTSGGWETQYF. CDR3 DNA: TGCGCCAGCAGCCCCCGCTCGACTAGCGGGGGTTGGGAGACCCAGTACTTC.

The chain uses TRBV27 and TRBJ2-5, with D possibly matching TRBD2 (6 bases). The CDR3 length is 15 residues. Trimming shortened V by 4 bases and J by 5 bases, and 17 bases separated the two germline ends. Germline V gene sequence: CDR1 MNHEY, CDR2 SMNVEV (reference sequence). The CDR3 DNA follows: TGTGCCAGCAGTTCCGGGACTCCTTGGAGGGAGACCCAGTACTTC. It encodes CASSSGTPWRETQYF.

This clonotype was detected only once. The V gene is TRBV6-1, the J gene TRBJ1-2, with 8 bases that match TRBD1. The CDR3 sequence is 16 residues long. Germline lookup yields CDR1 MNHNS and CDR2 SASEGT. V gave up 5 bases and J gave up 4 bases; unmatched junction bases: 12. The CDR3 reads CASSPTTGGLGYGYTF. CDR3 nucleotide sequence: TGTGCCAGCAGTCCCACTACAGGGGGGCTGGGCTATGGCTACACCTTC.

This chain's CDR3 is CASSFPSGDYNEQFF. Written as DNA, the CDR3 is TGTGCCAGCAGTTTTCCTAGCGGGGATTACAATGAGCAGTTCTTC. The rearrangement uses TRBV28 and TRBJ2-1; 9 bases agree with TRBD2. Trimming took 3 bases from V and 4 from J; bases not matched to a gene: 4. The CDR3 loop spans 15 amino acids. The germline V gene encodes CDR1 MDHEN and CDR2 SYDVKM. The full variable domain, completed using reference TRBV28 and TRBJ2-1, is DVKVTQSSRYLVKRTGEKVFLECVQDMDHENMFWYRQDPGLGLRLIYFSYDVKMKEKGDIPEGYSVSREKKERFSLILESASTNQTSMYLCASSFPSGDYNEQFFGPGTRLTVL.

This clonotype was found a few times. This chain uses TRBV28 with TRBJ1-4; 9 bases match TRBD1. The CDR3 is 14 amino acids. The germline V gene encodes CDR1 MDHEN and CDR2 SYDVKM. The trim removed 3 bases at V and 8 bases at J, leaving 4 bases unmatched. CDR3 sequence reads: CASSLGGQGEKLFF. CDR3 DNA: TGTGCCAGCAGTTTGGGGGGACAGGGCGAAAAACTGTTTTTT.

The CDR3 DNA reads as TGTGCCAGCAGTTTCCAGGGAGGTCGCTACGAGCAGTACTTC. This sequence encodes CASSFQGGRYEQYF. The V and J genes are TRBV27 and TRBJ2-7, with D possibly TRBD2 on 6 matching bases. CDR1 is MNHEY and CDR2 is SMNVEV in the germline V gene (reference sequence). The CDR3 is made up of 14 amino acids. The V end lost 3 bases, the J end lost 3 bases, and 12 bases lay between the germline ends.

The J gene is TRBJ1-1, the V gene TRBV19, with D perhaps TRBD1 (5 bases). V lost 3 bases and J 2 bases, leaving 10 bases between the germline ends. The CDR3 is made up of 14 amino acids. Germline loops: CDR1 LNHDA, CDR2 SQIVND (reference sequence). CDR3 loop: CASSIDRSNTEAFF. The CDR3 DNA sequence: TGTGCCAGTAGTATCGACAGAAGCAACACTGAAGCTTTCTTT.

The V gene is TRBV20-1, the J gene TRBJ2-6, with D possibly TRBD1 on 7 matching bases. Trimming left V 3 bases short and J 0 bases short, with 15 bases between. The CDR3 is 17 residues long. Germline CDR1 DFQATT, CDR2 SNEGSKA (reference sequence). The CDR3 bases are TGCAGTGCTAGCAGGGCGGGACAGAGCTCTGGGGCCAACGTCCTGACTTTC. Encoded protein: CSASRAGQSSGANVLTF.

V gene TRBV20-1 combines with J gene TRBJ1-1; 9 nucleotides match TRBD1. The CDR3 loop spans 14 amino acids. Germline CDR1 and CDR2: DFQATT and SNEGSKA (reference sequence). J gave up 7 bases and V 5 bases, and 11 bases lay outside the gene matches. Here the CDR3 DNA reads TGCAGTGCTTTTCCGGGACAGGGTAGAGGTGAAGCTTTCTTT. Amino acid sequence: CSAFPGQGRGEAFF.

The chain is built from TRBV7-2 and TRBJ2-7; the match to TRBD2 covers 11 bases. Trimming at V came to 1 base and at J to 3 bases, leaving 2 bases not matched to a gene. Germline lookup yields CDR1 SGHTA and CDR2 FQGNSA. The CDR3 covers 15 residues. The CDR3 sequence is CASSLVGTSGYEQYF. The CDR3 DNA sequence: TGTGCCAGCAGCTTAGTAGGGACTAGCGGCTACGAGCAGTACTTC.

A few counts support this clonotype. V usage is TRBV20-1 and J usage is TRBJ1-4; a weak D match, TRBD1 (6 bases). Germline CDR1 is DFQATT and CDR2 is SNEGSKA (reference sequence). Trimming shortened V by 5 bases and J by 8 bases, and 21 bases separated the two germline ends. The CDR3 is 15 amino acids. The CDR3 spells CSAPRVGGGGEKLFF. In DNA form, the CDR3 reads TGCAGTGCTCCCCGGGTGGGCGGGGGCGGGGAAAAACTGTTTTTT.

CDR3 in amino acids: CASRPPTSGAKDTQYF. CDR3 in DNA: TGTGCCAGCAGACCTCCGACTAGCGGGGCAAAAGATACGCAGTATTTT. The rearrangement links TRBV6-2 or TRBV6-3 to TRBJ2-3; the match to TRBD2 covers 11 bases. Germline CDR1 and CDR2: MNHEY and SVGEGT. V lost 6 bases to trimming and J lost 5 bases; unmatched junction nucleotides: 10. The CDR3 contains 16 residues.

The chain links TRBV27 to TRBJ1-2; weak D call: TRBD1 (6 bases). This CDR3 is 15 amino acids long. In germline, CDR1 is MNHEY, CDR2 SMNVEV (reference sequence). The ends were cut back, 6 bases at V and 2 bases at J, with 16 bases in the middle. The CDR3 nucleotides are TGTGCCAGCAGCCCCGTTGGGGGGCCGAACTATGGCTACACCTTC. Translating gives CASSPVGGPNYGYTF.

The rearrangement joins TRBV6-5 to TRBJ1-3; D is ambiguous. Germline V gene sequence: CDR1 MNHEY, CDR2 SVGAGI. V lost 2 bases and J lost 1, with 9 bases in between. The length of the CDR3 is 15 residues. The CDR3 DNA reads as TGTGCCAGCAGTTACGACCTCGGATCTGGAAACACCATATATTTT. Residues: CASSYDLGSGNTIYF.

The rearrangement uses TRBV11-2 and TRBJ1-4, with a weak D call TRBD1 (5 bases). CDR1 and CDR2 (germline): SGHAT, FQNNGV. The CDR3 runs 14 residues. The V and J ends lost 5 bases and 4 bases respectively, with 11 bases between them. CDR3 DNA sequence: TGTGCCAGCAGCCGGGGACTGGTTAATGAAAAACTGTTTTTT. Protein sequence: CASSRGLVNEKLFF.

This clonotype has just a few counts. The gene calls are TRBV9 and TRBJ2-2; weak D call: TRBD1 (6 bases). Trimming pared 0 bases from V and 6 bases from J, leaving 9 bases between. The CDR3 loop spans 14 amino acids. Per germline, CDR1 SGDLS and CDR2 YYNGEE. CDR3 coding DNA: TGTGCCAGCAGCGTAGCGGCAGGGGCCGGGGAGCTGTTTTTT. Protein sequence: CASSVAAGAGELFF.

This sequence joins TRBV20-1 and TRBJ2-3; no firm D call. Trimming stripped 6 bases from V and 6 bases from J, with 10 bases between. CDR3 length: 11 residues. Germline CDR1 and CDR2: DFQATT and SNEGSKA (reference sequence). CDR3 nucleotide sequence: TGCAGTGCCCCGGGTTCGGATACGCAGTATTTT. Its protein product is CSAPGSDTQYF.

The genes are TRBV18 and TRBJ1-2; D ambiguous. Trimming stripped 1 base from V and 2 bases from J, with 17 bases between. Per the germline V gene, CDR1 is KGHSH and CDR2 is LQKENI. The CDR3 has 17 amino acids. CDR3 amino acids: CASSPLPSRPSNYGYTF. CDR3 DNA: TGTGCCAGCTCACCACTACCGTCCAGGCCCTCCAACTATGGCTACACCTTC.

The DNA of the CDR3 is TGTGCCAGCAGTTTTCCTCGGTTCGGGGAGACCCAGTACTTC. It codes for CASSFPRFGETQYF. The V call is TRBV12-3 or TRBV12-4, the J call TRBJ2-5; no clear D. This CDR3 comprises 14 residues. The V end was cut by 3 bases, the J end by 5 bases, with 13 bases between.

This clonotype was observed a few times. The chain is built from TRBV6-1 and TRBJ1-5; D might be TRBD1 (5 bases). V was shortened by 7 bases and J by 6 bases, with 16 bases between the two germline ends. Germline-derived CDR1 and CDR2 are MNHNS and SASEGT. This CDR3 spans 14 amino acids. CDR3 amino acids: CASTGQKAGQPQHF. Here the CDR3 DNA reads TGTGCCAGCACCGGACAAAAAGCGGGTCAGCCCCAGCATTTT.

V is TRBV12-3 or TRBV12-4 and J is TRBJ2-7, with unresolved D. The length of the CDR3 is 11 residues. V was shortened by 4 bases and J by 2 bases, with 3 bases between the two germline ends. CDR3 DNA sequence: TGTGCCAGCAGTTCCACCTACGAGCAGTACTTC. It is translated as CASSSTYEQYF.